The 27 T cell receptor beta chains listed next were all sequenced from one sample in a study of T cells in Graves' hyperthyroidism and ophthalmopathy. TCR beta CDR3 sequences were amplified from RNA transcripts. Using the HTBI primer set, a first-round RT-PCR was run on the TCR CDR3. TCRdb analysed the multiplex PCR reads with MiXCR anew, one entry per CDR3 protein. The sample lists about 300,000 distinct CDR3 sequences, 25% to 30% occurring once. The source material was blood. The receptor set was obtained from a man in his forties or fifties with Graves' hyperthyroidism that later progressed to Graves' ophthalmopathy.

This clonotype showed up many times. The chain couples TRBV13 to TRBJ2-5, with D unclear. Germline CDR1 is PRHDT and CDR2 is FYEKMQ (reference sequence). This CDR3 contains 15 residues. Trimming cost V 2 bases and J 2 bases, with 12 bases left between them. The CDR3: CASSLRPVAQETQYF. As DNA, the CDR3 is TGTGCCAGCAGCTTAAGACCGGTAGCTCAAGAGACCCAGTACTTC.

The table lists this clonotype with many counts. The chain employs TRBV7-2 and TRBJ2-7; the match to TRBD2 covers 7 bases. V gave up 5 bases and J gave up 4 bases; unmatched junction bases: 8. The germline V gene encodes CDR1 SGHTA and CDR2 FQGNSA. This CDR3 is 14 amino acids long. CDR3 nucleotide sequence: TGTGCCAGCAGCCCCGGGGGGAGAGGATACGAGCAGTACTTC. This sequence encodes CASSPGGRGYEQYF.

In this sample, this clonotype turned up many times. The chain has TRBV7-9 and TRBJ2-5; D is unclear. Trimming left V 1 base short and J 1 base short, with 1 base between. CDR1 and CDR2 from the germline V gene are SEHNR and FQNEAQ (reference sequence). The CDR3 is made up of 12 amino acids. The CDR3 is CASSLGQETQYF. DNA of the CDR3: TGTGCCAGCAGCTTAGGCCAAGAGACCCAGTACTTC.

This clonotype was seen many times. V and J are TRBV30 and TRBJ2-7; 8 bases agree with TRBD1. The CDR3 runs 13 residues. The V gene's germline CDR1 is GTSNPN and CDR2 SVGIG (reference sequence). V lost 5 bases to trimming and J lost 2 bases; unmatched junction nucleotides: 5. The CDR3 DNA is TGTGCCTGGTGGGACAGGTCTACCTACGAGCAGTACTTC. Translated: CAWWDRSTYEQYF.

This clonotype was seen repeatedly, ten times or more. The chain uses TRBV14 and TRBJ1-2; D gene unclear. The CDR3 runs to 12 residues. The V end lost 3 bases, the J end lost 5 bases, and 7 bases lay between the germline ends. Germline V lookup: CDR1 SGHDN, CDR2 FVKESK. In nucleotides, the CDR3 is TGTGCCAGCAGCCAGGCCGCTTATGGCTACACCTTC. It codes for CASSQAAYGYTF.

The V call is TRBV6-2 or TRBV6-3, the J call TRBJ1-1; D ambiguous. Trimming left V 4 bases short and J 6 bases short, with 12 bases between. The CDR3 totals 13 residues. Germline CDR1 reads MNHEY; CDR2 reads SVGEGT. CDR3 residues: CASSSDGSAEAFF. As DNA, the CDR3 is TGTGCCAGCAGTTCGGACGGAAGCGCTGAAGCTTTCTTT.

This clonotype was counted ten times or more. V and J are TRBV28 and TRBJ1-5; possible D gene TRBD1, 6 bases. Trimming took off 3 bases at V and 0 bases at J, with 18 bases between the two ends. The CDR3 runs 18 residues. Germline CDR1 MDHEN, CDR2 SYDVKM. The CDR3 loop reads CASSFGRVGGFSNQPQHF. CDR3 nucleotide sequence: TGTGCCAGCAGTTTTGGTAGAGTAGGGGGATTTAGCAATCAGCCCCAGCATTTT.

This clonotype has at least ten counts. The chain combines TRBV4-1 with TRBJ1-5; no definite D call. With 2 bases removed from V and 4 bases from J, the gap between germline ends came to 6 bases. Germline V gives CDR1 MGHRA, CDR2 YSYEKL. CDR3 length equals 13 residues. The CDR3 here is CASSQSENQPQHF. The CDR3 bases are TGCGCCAGCAGCCAATCCGAGAATCAGCCCCAGCATTTT.

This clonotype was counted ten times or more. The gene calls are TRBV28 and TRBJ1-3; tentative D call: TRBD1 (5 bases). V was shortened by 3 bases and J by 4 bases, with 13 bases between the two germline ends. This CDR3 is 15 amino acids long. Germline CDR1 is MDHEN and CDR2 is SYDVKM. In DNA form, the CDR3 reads TGTGCCAGCAGTTTTAGAAGGGGCGCGGGAAACACCATATATTTT. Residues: CASSFRRGAGNTIYF.

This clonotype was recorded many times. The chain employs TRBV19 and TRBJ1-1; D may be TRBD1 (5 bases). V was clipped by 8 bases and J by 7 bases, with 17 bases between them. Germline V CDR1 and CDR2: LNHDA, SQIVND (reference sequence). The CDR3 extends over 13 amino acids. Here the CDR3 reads CASYARDRFEAFF. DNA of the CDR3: TGTGCCAGTTATGCCCGGGACCGGTTTGAAGCTTTCTTT.

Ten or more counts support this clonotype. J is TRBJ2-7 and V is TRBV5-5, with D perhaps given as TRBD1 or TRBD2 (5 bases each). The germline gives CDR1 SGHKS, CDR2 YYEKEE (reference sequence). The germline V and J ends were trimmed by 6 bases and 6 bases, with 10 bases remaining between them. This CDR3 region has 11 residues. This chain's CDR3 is CASTPGGEQYF. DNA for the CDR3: TGTGCCAGCACCCCTGGGGGCGAGCAGTACTTC.

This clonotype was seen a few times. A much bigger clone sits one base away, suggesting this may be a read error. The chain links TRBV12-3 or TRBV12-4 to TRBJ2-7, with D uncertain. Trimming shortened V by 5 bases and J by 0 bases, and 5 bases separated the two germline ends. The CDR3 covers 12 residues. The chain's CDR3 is CASSQYSYEQYF. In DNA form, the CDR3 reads TGTGCCAGCAGTCAGTACTCCTACGAGCAGTACTTC.

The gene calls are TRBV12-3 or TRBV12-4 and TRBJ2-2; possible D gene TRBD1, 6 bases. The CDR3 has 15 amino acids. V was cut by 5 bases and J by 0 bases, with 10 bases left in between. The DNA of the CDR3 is TGTGCCAGCAGTCCTTACAGGGCGAACACCGGGGAGCTGTTTTTT. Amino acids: CASSPYRANTGELFF.

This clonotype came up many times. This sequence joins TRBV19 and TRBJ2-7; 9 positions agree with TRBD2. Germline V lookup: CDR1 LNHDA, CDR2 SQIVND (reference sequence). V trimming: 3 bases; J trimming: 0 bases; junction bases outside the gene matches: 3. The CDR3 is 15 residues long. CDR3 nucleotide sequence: TGTGCCAGTAGTATCCTAGCGGGGAACTCCTACGAGCAGTACTTC. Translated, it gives CASSILAGNSYEQYF.

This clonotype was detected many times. The CDR3 loop is CASSHLVWDGYTF. The CDR3 nucleotides read TGTGCCAGCAGCCATTTAGTGTGGGATGGCTACACCTTC. V gene TRBV3-1 combines with J gene TRBJ1-2; no reliable D call. This CDR3 is 13 amino acids long. Trimming removed 3 bases from V and 6 bases from J, with 11 bases in between. Per the germline V gene, CDR1 is LGHDT and CDR2 is YNNKEL (reference sequence).

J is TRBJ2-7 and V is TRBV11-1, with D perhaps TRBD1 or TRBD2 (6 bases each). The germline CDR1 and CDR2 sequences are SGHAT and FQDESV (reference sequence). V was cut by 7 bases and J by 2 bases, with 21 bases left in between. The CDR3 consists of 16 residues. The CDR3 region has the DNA TGTGCCAGCACTTTTGGGGGCACGGGAGTTACCTACGAGCAGTACTTC. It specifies CASTFGGTGVTYEQYF.

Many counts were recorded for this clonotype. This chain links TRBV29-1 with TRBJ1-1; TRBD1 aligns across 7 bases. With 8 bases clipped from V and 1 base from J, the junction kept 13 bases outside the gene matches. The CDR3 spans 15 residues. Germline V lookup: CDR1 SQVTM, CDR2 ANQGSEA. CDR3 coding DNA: TGCAGCACCAGACAGGGAAAGGGGAAGAACACTGAAGCTTTCTTT. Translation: CSTRQGKGKNTEAFF.

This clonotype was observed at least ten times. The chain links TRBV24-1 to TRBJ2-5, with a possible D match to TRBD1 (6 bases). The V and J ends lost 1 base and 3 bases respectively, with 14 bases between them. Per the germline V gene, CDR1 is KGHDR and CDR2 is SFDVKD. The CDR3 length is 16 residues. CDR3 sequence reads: CATSDFGNRAEETQYF. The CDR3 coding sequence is TGTGCCACCAGTGATTTCGGTAACAGGGCTGAAGAGACCCAGTACTTC.

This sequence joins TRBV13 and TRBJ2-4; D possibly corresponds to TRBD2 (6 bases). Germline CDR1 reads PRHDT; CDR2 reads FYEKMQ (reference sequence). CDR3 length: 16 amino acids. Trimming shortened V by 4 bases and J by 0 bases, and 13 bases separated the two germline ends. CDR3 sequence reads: CASSSQEGKAKNIQYF. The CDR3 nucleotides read TGTGCCAGCAGCTCCCAGGAGGGGAAAGCCAAAAACATTCAGTACTTC.

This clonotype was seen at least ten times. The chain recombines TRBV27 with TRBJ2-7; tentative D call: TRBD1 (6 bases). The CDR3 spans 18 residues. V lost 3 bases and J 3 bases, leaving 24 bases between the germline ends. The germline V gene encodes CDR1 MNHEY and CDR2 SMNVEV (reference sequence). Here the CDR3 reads CASSFSVGSGTPLYEQYF. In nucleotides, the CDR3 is TGTGCCAGCAGTTTTTCGGTGGGTTCAGGGACACCGCTCTACGAGCAGTACTTC.

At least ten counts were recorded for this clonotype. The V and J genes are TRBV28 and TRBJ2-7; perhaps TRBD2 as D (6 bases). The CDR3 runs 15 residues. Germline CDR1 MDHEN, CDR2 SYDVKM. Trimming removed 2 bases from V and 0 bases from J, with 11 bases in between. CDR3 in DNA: TGTGCCAGCAGTTTACCGGGAGCCAGCTCCTACGAGCAGTACTTC. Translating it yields CASSLPGASSYEQYF.

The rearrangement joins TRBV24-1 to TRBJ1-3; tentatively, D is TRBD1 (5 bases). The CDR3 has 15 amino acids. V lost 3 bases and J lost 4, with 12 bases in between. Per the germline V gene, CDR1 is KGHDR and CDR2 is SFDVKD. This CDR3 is CATSDGLGAGNTIYF. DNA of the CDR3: TGTGCCACCAGTGATGGCCTCGGGGCCGGAAACACCATATATTTT.

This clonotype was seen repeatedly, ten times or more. CDR3 sequence reads: CSASSRRGELSETQYF. The DNA for the CDR3 is TGCAGTGCTAGTTCTCGAAGGGGCGAATTATCAGAGACCCAGTACTTC. The rearrangement joins TRBV20-1 to TRBJ2-5, with D tentatively TRBD1 (5 bases). This CDR3 is 16 amino acids long. V was clipped by 3 bases and J by 4 bases, with 21 bases between them. Germline V lookup: CDR1 DFQATT, CDR2 SNEGSKA (reference sequence).

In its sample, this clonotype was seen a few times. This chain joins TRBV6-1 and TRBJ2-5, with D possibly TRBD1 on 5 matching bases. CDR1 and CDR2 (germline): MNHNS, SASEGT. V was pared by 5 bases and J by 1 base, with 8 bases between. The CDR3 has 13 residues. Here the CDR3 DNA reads TGTGCCAGCAGTCGACAGTTCCAAGAGACCCAGTACTTC. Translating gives CASSRQFQETQYF.

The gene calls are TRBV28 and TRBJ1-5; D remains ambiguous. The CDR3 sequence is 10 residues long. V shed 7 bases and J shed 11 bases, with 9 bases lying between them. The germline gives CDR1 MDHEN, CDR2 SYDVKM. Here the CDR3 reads CASKDGSQHF. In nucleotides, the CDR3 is TGTGCCAGCAAGGACGGATCCCAGCATTTT.

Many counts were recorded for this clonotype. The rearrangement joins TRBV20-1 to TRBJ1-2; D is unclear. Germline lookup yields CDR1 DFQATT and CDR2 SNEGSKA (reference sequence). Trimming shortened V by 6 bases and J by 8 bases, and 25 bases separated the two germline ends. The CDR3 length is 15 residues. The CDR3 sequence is CSAPERNDPSRGYTF. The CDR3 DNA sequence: TGCAGTGCACCCGAACGAAATGATCCATCGAGGGGCTACACCTTC.

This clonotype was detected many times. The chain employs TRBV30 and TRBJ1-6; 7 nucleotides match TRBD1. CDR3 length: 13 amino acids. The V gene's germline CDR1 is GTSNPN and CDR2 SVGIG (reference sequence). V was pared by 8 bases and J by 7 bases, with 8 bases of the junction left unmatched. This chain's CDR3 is CAITGQPNSPLHF. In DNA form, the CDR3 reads TGTGCCATAACGGGACAGCCAAATTCACCCCTCCACTTT.